Each of the 9 T cell receptor beta chains below was sequenced from the same sample in a study of T cells in Graves' hyperthyroidism and ophthalmopathy. TCR beta CDR3 sequences were amplified from RNA transcripts. First-round RT-PCR with HTBI primers amplified the TCR CDR3 region. TCRdb re-analysed the multiplex PCR reads in MiXCR, keeping a single row per CDR3 protein. The sample contains over 500,000 distinct CDR3 sequences, roughly 17% of which appear only once. The specimen sequenced was blood. The receptor source for this set is a woman younger than 35 with Graves' ophthalmopathy.

V is TRBV7-9 and J is TRBJ1-2; the match to TRBD1 covers 11 bases. J lost 8 bases, V lost 2 bases, and 13 bases had no gene match. Per germline, CDR1 SEHNR and CDR2 FQNEAQ (reference sequence). The CDR3 spans 17 residues. CDR3 sequence (DNA): TGTGCCAGCAGCTTATTGCCTGGACAGGGGGCAGGAATAGGCTACACCTTC. Amino acid sequence: CASSLLPGQGAGIGYTF.

There are many counts of this clonotype. The chain uses TRBV13 and TRBJ2-3, with a tentative D call TRBD1 (5 bases). The CDR3 runs 14 residues. V lost 5 bases and J lost 4, with 13 bases in between. Germline CDR1 is PRHDT and CDR2 is FYEKMQ (reference sequence). The CDR3 DNA reads as TGTGCCAGCAGCGATGCCAGCAGGGCAGATACGCAGTATTTT. It codes for CASSDASRADTQYF. The full variable domain, with the rest looked up from reference TRBV13 and TRBJ2-3, is AAGVIQSPRHLIKEKRETATLKCYPIPRHDTVYWYQQGPGQDPQFLISFYEKMQSDKGSIPDRFSAQQFSDYHSELNMSSLELGDSALYFCASSDASRADTQYFGPGTRLTVL.

The V call is TRBV28, the J call TRBJ2-7; 9 bases are a match to TRBD1. Trimming cost V 3 bases and J 5 bases; bases outside gene matches: 8. The CDR3 loop spans 15 amino acids. CDR1 is MDHEN, CDR2 SYDVKM, per germline. The CDR3 DNA reads TGTGCCAGCAGTTTCCCCGGACAGGGGACAGACGAGCAGTACTTC. Translation: CASSFPGQGTDEQYF.

This clonotype was seen a handful of times. V usage is TRBV6-5 and J usage is TRBJ2-2, with D uncertain. V dropped 0 bases and J dropped 0 bases, with 11 bases sitting between them. The germline CDR1 and CDR2 sequences are MNHEY and SVGAGI. The CDR3 contains 17 residues. DNA of the CDR3: TGTGCCAGCAGTTACTCGTATGCAAGATCGAACACCGGGGAGCTGTTTTTT. Its translation: CASSYSYARSNTGELFF.

The chain links TRBV6-1 to TRBJ2-1, with 11 bases lining up with TRBD2. The CDR3 is 15 amino acids. Unmatched junction bases numbered 7, after V lost 5 bases and J lost 7 bases. Germline V gene data show CDR1 as MNHNS and CDR2 as SASEGT. CDR3 loop: CASSPLAGGSNEQFF. CDR3 DNA sequence: TGTGCCAGCAGTCCTCTAGCGGGAGGCAGTAATGAGCAGTTCTTC.

This clonotype occurred many times. The rearrangement uses TRBV27 and TRBJ1-1; TRBD1 matches 7 bases. The V segment lost 5 bases and the J segment 6 bases; nucleotides outside the gene matches: 6. The CDR3 runs to 13 residues. The germline gives CDR1 MNHEY, CDR2 SMNVEV (reference sequence). The CDR3 protein is CASSVTGWPEAFF. DNA of the CDR3: TGTGCCAGCAGTGTGACAGGGTGGCCTGAAGCTTTCTTT.

This clonotype appeared many times. This rearrangement joins TRBV12-3 or TRBV12-4 to TRBJ2-3, with 8 nucleotides matching TRBD1. With 1 base clipped from V and 0 bases from J, the junction kept 3 bases outside the gene matches. The CDR3 is 16 residues long. The CDR3 DNA reads as TGTGCCAGCAGTTTAGAACAGGGGGTCAGCACAGATACGCAGTATTTT. The encoded protein is CASSLEQGVSTDTQYF.

The V gene is TRBV29-1, the J gene TRBJ1-2; D call uncertain. V lost 7 bases, J lost 3 bases, and 15 bases lay in between. This CDR3 is built from 13 residues. Germline CDR1 is SQVTM and CDR2 is ANQGSEA. The chain's CDR3 is CSASNEADYGYTF. The DNA of the CDR3 is TGCAGCGCCTCCAACGAAGCGGACTATGGCTACACCTTC. Using reference TRBV29-1 and TRBJ1-2 for the parts outside the CDR3, the full variable domain is SAVISQKPSRDICQRGTSLTIQCQVDSQVTMMFWYRQQPGQSLTLIATANQGSEATYESGFVIDKFPISRPNLTFSTLTVSNMSPEDSSIYLCSASNEADYGYTFGSGTRLTVV.

In this sample, this clonotype turned up a few times. The chain employs TRBV29-1 and TRBJ1-4, with D perhaps TRBD1 (6 bases). V lost 5 bases and J 10 bases, leaving 11 bases between the germline ends. The length of the CDR3 is 11 residues. Germline assignment: CDR1 SQVTM and CDR2 ANQGSEA. CDR3 amino acids: CSVWTAGKLFF. In nucleotides, the CDR3 is TGCAGCGTTTGGACAGCAGGAAAACTGTTTTTT.